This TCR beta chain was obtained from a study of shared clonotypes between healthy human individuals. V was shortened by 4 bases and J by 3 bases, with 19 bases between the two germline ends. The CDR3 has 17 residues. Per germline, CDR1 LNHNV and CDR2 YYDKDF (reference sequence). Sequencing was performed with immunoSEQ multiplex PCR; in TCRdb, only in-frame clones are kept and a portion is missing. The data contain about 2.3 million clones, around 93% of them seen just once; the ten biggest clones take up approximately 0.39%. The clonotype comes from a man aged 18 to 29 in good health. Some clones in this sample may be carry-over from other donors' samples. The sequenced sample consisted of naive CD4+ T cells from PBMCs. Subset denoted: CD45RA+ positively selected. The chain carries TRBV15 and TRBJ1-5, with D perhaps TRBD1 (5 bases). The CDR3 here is CATSNRPLTVSNQPQHF. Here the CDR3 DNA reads TGTGCCACCAGCAACCGTCCTTTGACAGTTTCCAATCAGCCCCAGCATTTT.